Below, 10 T cell receptor beta chains from the same sample are listed, as sequenced in a study of T-cell memory formation after mild COVID-19. Using its own MiXCR run on the 5' RACE reads, TCRdb lists one record per CDR3 protein. The sample shows hundreds of thousands of distinct CDR3 sequences, around a sixth of them seen only once. Sequenced input: PBMCs or a T cell subset sorted from them (not recorded which). Receptor source: an adult woman who had mild COVID-19 (a few samples of this study predate the infection). Cell type and time point are not known.

This clonotype turned up a few times. The genes are TRBV9 and TRBJ1-3; TRBD1 aligns across 8 bases. This CDR3 region has 13 residues. The germline V gene encodes CDR1 SGDLS and CDR2 YYNGEE. V trimming: 6 bases; J trimming: 9 bases; junction bases outside the gene matches: 8. CDR3 amino acids: CASTTAGGSTIYF. CDR3 bases: TGTGCCAGCACCACGGCAGGGGGCTCCACCATATATTTT.

V usage is TRBV29-1 and J usage is TRBJ1-2; D perhaps matches TRBD1 (6 bases). Trimming stripped 3 bases from V and 8 bases from J, with 16 bases between. The CDR3 has 13 amino acids. CDR1 is SQVTM, CDR2 ANQGSEA, per germline. The CDR3 sequence: CSVDPRRGGGYTF. In nucleotides, the CDR3 is TGCAGCGTTGACCCAAGGAGGGGGGGAGGCTACACCTTC.

This clonotype occurred a few times. The rearrangement links TRBV20-1 to TRBJ2-2; 14 bases agree with TRBD2. Trimming removed 4 bases from V and 8 bases from J; junction bases left unmatched: 12. Germline values: CDR1 DFQATT, CDR2 SNEGSKA (reference sequence). There are 17 residues in the CDR3. CDR3 bases: TGCAGTGCTAACGCACCGGGACTAGCGGGGGCACCGGGGGAGCTGTTTTTT. This gives the protein CSANAPGLAGAPGELFF.

This clonotype was found a few times. The rearrangement uses TRBV7-2 and TRBJ1-5, with D possibly being TRBD1 (5 bases). The CDR3 is 15 residues long. Trimming took off 2 bases at V and 1 base at J, with 9 bases between the two ends. Germline V gene sequence: CDR1 SGHTA, CDR2 FQGNSA. The CDR3 bases are TGTGCCAGCAGCTTACGGGGGATAAGCAATCAGCCCCAGCATTTT. This gives the protein CASSLRGISNQPQHF.

This chain joins TRBV5-1 and TRBJ1-2; TRBD1 might be the D (6 bases). Germline V gives CDR1 SGHRS, CDR2 YFSETQ. CDR3 length: 16 residues. V lost 4 bases, J lost 3 bases, and 19 bases lay in between. The CDR3 spells CASSHTGRGRDYGYTF. DNA of the CDR3: TGCGCCAGCAGCCACACCGGCAGGGGACGTGACTATGGCTACACCTTC. Full variable domain (missing parts from reference TRBV5-1 and TRBJ1-2): KAGVTQTPRYLIKTRGQQVTLSCSPISGHRSVSWYQQTPGQGLQFLFEYFSETQRNKGNFPGRFSGRQFSNSRSEMNVSTLELGDSALYLCASSHTGRGRDYGYTFGSGTRLTVV.

The chain couples TRBV6-5 to TRBJ1-2; 8 positions agree with TRBD1. V trimming: 2 bases; J trimming: 6 bases; junction bases outside the gene matches: 8. This CDR3 has 15 residues. The germline V gene has CDR1 MNHEY and CDR2 SVGAGI. CDR3 DNA sequence: TGTGCCAGCAGTTACCGGGGCAGGGGGCGGAATGGCTACACCTTC. Translating it yields CASSYRGRGRNGYTF.

This clonotype came up a few times. The chain carries TRBV5-1 and TRBJ1-6; a possible D gene is TRBD1 (6 bases). V was clipped by 3 bases and J by 9 bases, with 16 bases between them. The CDR3 loop spans 15 amino acids. Germline V lookup: CDR1 SGHRS, CDR2 YFSETQ. CDR3 sequence: CASSSLGRGLSPLHF. The CDR3 region has the DNA TGCGCCAGCAGCTCCTTGGGCAGGGGCCTTTCACCCCTCCACTTT.

As regards this clonotype: This could be a read error, since a much larger clone is one nucleotide away. J is TRBJ2-1 and V is TRBV24-1, with D possibly TRBD2 on 6 matching bases. Germline lookup yields CDR1 KGHDR and CDR2 SFDVKD. Trimming stripped 6 bases from V and 7 bases from J, with 21 bases between. The CDR3 spans 16 residues. CDR3 nucleotide sequence: TGTGCCACCAGTCGGACTATCGGGAGTATGGCAAATGAGCAGTTCTTC. It codes for CATSRTIGSMANEQFF.

This clonotype was seen only a few times. V and J are TRBV15 and TRBJ2-5, with D hard to call. The CDR3 is 11 residues long. Germline CDR1 is LNHNV and CDR2 is YYDKDF (reference sequence). Between the trimmed V and J ends, which lost 4 bases and 9 bases, there was a span of 9 bases. The CDR3 protein is CATSTPLAQYF. CDR3 in DNA: TGTGCCACCAGCACCCCTTTAGCCCAGTACTTC.

This clonotype occurred many times. CDR3 loop: CASSSTSGRNGYNEQFF. The CDR3, as DNA: TGTGCCAGCAGCTCGACTAGCGGGAGGAACGGCTACAATGAGCAGTTCTTC. The genes are TRBV7-9 and TRBJ2-1; TRBD2 aligns across 13 bases. The CDR3 is 17 residues long. Germline-derived CDR1 and CDR2 are SEHNR and FQNEAQ (reference sequence). The J segment lost 3 bases and the V segment lost 4 bases, leaving 6 bases of the junction unmatched.